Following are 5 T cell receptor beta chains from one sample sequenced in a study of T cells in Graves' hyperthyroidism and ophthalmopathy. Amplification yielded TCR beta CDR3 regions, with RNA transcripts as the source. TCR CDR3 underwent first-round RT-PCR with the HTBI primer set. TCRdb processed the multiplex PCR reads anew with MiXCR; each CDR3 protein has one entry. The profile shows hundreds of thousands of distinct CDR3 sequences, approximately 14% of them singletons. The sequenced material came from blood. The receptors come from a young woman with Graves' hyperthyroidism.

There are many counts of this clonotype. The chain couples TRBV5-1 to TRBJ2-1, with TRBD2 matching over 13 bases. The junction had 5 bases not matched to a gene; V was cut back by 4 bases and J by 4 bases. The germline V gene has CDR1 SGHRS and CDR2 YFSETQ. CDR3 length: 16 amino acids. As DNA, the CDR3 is TGCGCCAGCAGCCCGGGGACTAGCGGGACGTACAATGAGCAGTTCTTC. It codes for CASSPGTSGTYNEQFF.

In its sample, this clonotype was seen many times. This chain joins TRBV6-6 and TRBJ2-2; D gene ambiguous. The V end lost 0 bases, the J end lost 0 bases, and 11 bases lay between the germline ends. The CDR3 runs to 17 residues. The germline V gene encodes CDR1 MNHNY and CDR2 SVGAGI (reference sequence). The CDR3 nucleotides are TGTGCCAGCAGTTACTCGGATTACGCAGCGAACACCGGGGAGCTGTTTTTT. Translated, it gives CASSYSDYAANTGELFF.

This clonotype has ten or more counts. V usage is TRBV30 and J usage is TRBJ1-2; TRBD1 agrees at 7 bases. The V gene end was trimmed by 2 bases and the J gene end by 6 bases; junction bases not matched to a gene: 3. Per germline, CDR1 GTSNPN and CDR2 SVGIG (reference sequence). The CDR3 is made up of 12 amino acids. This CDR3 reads CAWSRDSNGYTF. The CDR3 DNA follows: TGTGCCTGGAGTAGGGACAGCAATGGCTACACCTTC.

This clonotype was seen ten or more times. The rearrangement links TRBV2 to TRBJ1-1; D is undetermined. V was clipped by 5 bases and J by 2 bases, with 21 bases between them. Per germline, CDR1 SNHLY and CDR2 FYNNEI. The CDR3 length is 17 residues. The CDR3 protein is CASSLDDWRGTNTEAFF. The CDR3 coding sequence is TGTGCCAGCAGTTTAGATGACTGGCGCGGAACCAACACTGAAGCTTTCTTT. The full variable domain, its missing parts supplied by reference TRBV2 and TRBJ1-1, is EPEVTQTPSHQVTQMGQEVILRCVPISNHLYFYWYRQILGQKVEFLVSFYNNEISEKSEIFDDQFSVERPDGSNFTLKIRSTKLEDSAMYFCASSLDDWRGTNTEAFFGQGTRLTVV.

The CDR3 is CASSQTSGLLYNEQFF. The CDR3 bases are TGTGCCAGCAGCCAGACGTCCGGACTCCTCTACAATGAGCAGTTCTTC. The chain uses TRBV3-1 and TRBJ2-1, with a weak D call TRBD2 (5 bases). This CDR3 comprises 16 residues. Germline V gene data show CDR1 as LGHDT and CDR2 as YNNKEL (reference sequence). V lost 3 bases, J lost 3 bases, and 15 bases lay in between.